The 9 T cell receptor beta chains below come from one sample, sequenced in a study of shared clonotypes between healthy human individuals. Some clones are missing from TCRdb's copy, which holds only in-frame ones; the method was immunoSEQ multiplex PCR. The repertoire consists of 700,000 or so clones, with 55% to 75% occurring once and the leading ten covering 1.8%. Material: memory CD4+ T cells sorted from blood. Subset in this sample: CD45RA-negative fraction. Receptor source: a woman aged 25 to 39 in good health.

J is TRBJ1-1 and V is TRBV11-2; weak D call: TRBD1 (6 bases). V lost 5 bases, J lost 6 bases, and 22 bases lay in between. The CDR3 spans 16 residues. Per germline, CDR1 SGHAT and CDR2 FQNNGV. The CDR3 protein is CASSPRRGAGAPEAFF. In DNA form, the CDR3 reads TGTGCCAGCAGCCCCCGCAGGGGCGCAGGAGCCCCTGAAGCTTTCTTT.

The V gene is TRBV15, the J gene TRBJ1-2, with D possibly matching TRBD1 (5 bases). CDR1 and CDR2 from the germline V gene are LNHNV and YYDKDF (reference sequence). This CDR3 contains 12 residues. V lost 10 bases and J 7 bases, leaving 16 bases between the germline ends. CDR3 sequence reads: CASSRDLRGYTF. The CDR3, as DNA: TGTGCCAGTTCCAGGGATTTGCGTGGCTACACCTTC.

Worth noting for this clone: Being one base from a much bigger clone, this may be a read error. The chain uses TRBV9 and TRBJ2-1; the match to TRBD2 covers 10 bases. Germline V CDR1 and CDR2: SGDLS, YYNGEE. The CDR3 length is 15 residues. The V and J ends lost 3 bases and 0 bases, in that order; junction bases with no gene match: 0. This CDR3 is CASSASGSSYNEQFF. CDR3 bases: TGTGCCAGCAGCGCTAGCGGGAGCTCCTACAATGAGCAGTTCTTC.

As to this clone: A junction boundary mismatches the germline segment, possibly from a read error. V gene TRBV18 combines with J gene TRBJ1-1; TRBD1 matches 9 bases. The CDR3 spans 13 residues. In germline, CDR1 is KGHSH, CDR2 LQKENI. The CDR3 sequence: CASSPVPGQGASF. The CDR3 DNA sequence: TGTGCCAGCTCACCCGTCCCGGGACAGGGCGCTAGTTTT.

Comments on this clone: In the same sample, other DNA sequences code for this CDR3. The chain couples TRBV5-1 to TRBJ2-5, with 9 nucleotides matching TRBD2. Germline CDR1 and CDR2: SGHRS and YFSETQ. The ends lost 5 bases at V and 2 bases at J; junction bases unmatched: 1. CDR3 length equals 13 residues. The CDR3 sequence: CASRTSGQETQYF. CDR3 nucleotide sequence: TGCGCCAGCAGGACTAGCGGACAAGAGACCCAGTACTTC.

The chain links TRBV5-1 to TRBJ2-5; D remains unclear. V lost 0 bases to trimming and J lost 1 base, with 4 bases between them. From germline, CDR1 is SGHRS and CDR2 YFSETQ. This CDR3 is built from 13 residues. The CDR3 here is CASSLDLQETQYF. The CDR3 coding sequence is TGCGCCAGCAGCTTGGACCTCCAAGAGACCCAGTACTTC.

This chain uses TRBV2 with TRBJ2-7; 9 bases fit TRBD1. The V segment lost 4 bases and the J segment 5 bases; nucleotides outside the gene matches: 6. This CDR3 contains 14 residues. CDR1 SNHLY and CDR2 FYNNEI come from the germline V gene. The DNA for the CDR3 is TGTGCCAGCAGTGGGACAGGGGTCGTGCACGAGCAGTACTTC. This codes for CASSGTGVVHEQYF.

The table lists this clone with a few counts. The chain's CDR3 is CASRNEGGPYNEQFF. In DNA form, the CDR3 reads TGTGCCAGTAGAAATGAGGGAGGGCCCTACAATGAGCAGTTCTTC. The gene calls are TRBV19 and TRBJ2-1; 7 bases are a match to TRBD2. Germline-derived CDR1 and CDR2 are LNHDA and SQIVND (reference sequence). There are 15 residues in the CDR3. V gave up 6 bases and J gave up 2 bases; unmatched junction bases: 7.

The gene calls are TRBV6-1 and TRBJ2-5; D not resolved. The germline V and J ends were trimmed by 6 bases and 4 bases, with 3 bases remaining between them. The germline gives CDR1 MNHNS, CDR2 SASEGT. The CDR3 has 10 residues. CDR3 loop: CASRVETQYF. The CDR3 DNA follows: TGTGCCAGCAGGGTAGAGACCCAGTACTTC.